This TCR beta chain was captured in a study of radiation and T cells in renal cell carcinoma (dated by TCRdb to about 2020). For the wider study: Samples were obtained from a clinical trial, in which 15 Gy stereotactic body radiation therapy was delivered to primary renal cell carcinomas and nephrectomy was performed 4 weeks later. In total, 50 to 60 samples, comprising 26 tumors and approximately 27 peripheral blood samples, were subjected to TCR beta sequencing. Across all 53 samples, 4,016,671 unique CDR3 nucleotide sequences, encoding 2.5 million to 3 million unique CDR3 amino acid sequences, were identified.

Overall study results and their limits: An increase in top tumor clonotypes in blood was observed from baseline to 2 weeks post-radiation, followed by contraction by 4 weeks, which was taken to suggest transient expansion of tumor-resident clones. The single-armed trial design could not address effects of radiation dose or scheduling on the TCR repertoire. Because pretreatment tumor biopsies were not available, the baseline intratumoral presence of clonotypes could not be determined. Tracking of blood repertoire dynamics stopped at roughly 4 weeks after treatment, with no follow-up past that point.

Comments on this clone: Its antigen is not yet known. Base-call qualities are not available, and no considerably larger clone is one nucleotide away.

Following the manufacturer's recommendations, the immunoSEQ kit was used to generate TCR beta libraries from genomic DNA. To prepare the libraries, a first multiplex PCR with proprietary primers was run, followed by a second PCR that added unique barcodes, and a bead cleanup was done after each round. Each sample batch included a kit-provided positive control reaction and a negative control reaction. The final libraries were assessed on an Agilent 4200 TapeStation D1000 ScreenTape, pooled by volume, and quantified by qPCR. Sequencing was performed on an Illumina NextSeq500 with a MidOutput 150-cycle cartridge, and 156 Read1 and 15 Index1 cycles were run with kit custom primers. The pooled library was loaded at 0.95 to 1 pM, with a roughly 22% PhiX control spiked in. Processing in the source paper ran as follows. Vendor-processed data were analyzed in R, and a clonotype was defined as all T cells sharing the same CDR3 nucleotide sequence. For clone abundance analyses, frequencies were normalized to the 10,000 most abundant clones in each sample. Public T cell clones, which averaged fewer than five per sample, were removed prior to analysis. An abundance difference of at least 32-fold between compartments was the criterion for calling clonotypes tumor-enriched or baseline blood-enriched. A beta-binomial differential abundance model was used to identify clonotypes that were expanded or contracted between blood time points. Tumor-blood repertoire similarity was measured with the Baroni-Urbani and Buser coefficient, and groups were compared using two-tailed Wilcoxon tests in R. Here the immuneACCESS table is served through TCRdb, limited to in-frame sequences with V and J called. Missing clones are a known gap in these copies; in checked studies unresolved V genes cover under half, and the rest lacks a known reason. V and J calls and clone size are copied from that table; D and trimming were computed from the DNA. A total of approximately 110,000 clones appear in this sample, 80% to 85% of them only once. Around 3% of the sample comes from the top ten.

CDR1 and CDR2 are drawn from the germline V gene (reference sequence): LNHDA, SQIVND. The CDR3 holds 14 amino acids from the cysteine to the phenylalanine. Only the CDR3 region is kept as DNA, spanning 42 bases read in frame from base 1. V gives up 3 bases and J gives up 4 bases, and the segment between their germline ends measures 10 bases. This specimen's time point label, per the study, means: baseline pretreatment blood. The sample's treatment or condition label is to be understood as: 15 Gy SBRT to primary tumor, nephrectomy 4 weeks later. To follow tumor-enriched clonotypes, peripheral blood was collected serially from radiation-treated patients at baseline and again at 2 weeks and 4 weeks after SBRT. Renal cell carcinoma with clear cell pathology was present in all patients. The QIAamp DNA Blood Mini Kit (Qiagen) was used to prepare genomic DNA for TCR sequencing. Samples were included in the analyses only if all quality control checks were passed.

The source of this sequence is a woman aged 60 to 75 with renal cell carcinoma. The sequence is built from TRBV19 and TRBJ1-5, with no confident D gene call. Specimen: blood, collected from a patient whose treatment included radiotherapy and nephrectomy. CDR3 region: CASSILEGNQPQHF. The nucleotide sequence is given as TGTGCCAGTAGTATCCTAGAAGGGAATCAGCCCCAGCATTTT.